These 18 T cell receptor beta chains share one sample of origin, sequenced in a study of cytomegalovirus exposure and HLA in healthy donors. Both 60 Vbeta primers and 13 Jbeta primers went into the PCR. Libraries were prepared by immunoSEQ multiplex PCR; TCRdb keeps only in-frame clonotypes and omits some of them. The sample shows tens of thousands of clones, about 89% of them seen only once. The source material was PBMCs. The source is a man under 40 in good health and CMV-seropositive.

The J gene is TRBJ2-3, the V gene TRBV5-4, with 12 bases fitting TRBD2. Trimming cost V 4 bases and J 2 bases; bases outside gene matches: 5. Per the germline V gene, CDR1 is SGHNT and CDR2 is YYREEE (reference sequence). The CDR3 is 16 amino acids. The CDR3 bases are TGTGCCAGCAGCCTGCGACTAGCGGGAGCCACAGATACGCAGTATTTT. Protein sequence: CASSLRLAGATDTQYF.

The chain carries TRBV5-6 and TRBJ2-2; D is undetermined. CDR3 length: 13 residues. V was pared by 0 bases and J by 6 bases, with 6 bases between. Germline-derived CDR1 and CDR2 are SGHDT and YYEEEE. Here the CDR3 reads CASSLGSSGELFF. The CDR3 bases are TGTGCCAGCAGCTTGGGTAGCTCCGGGGAGCTGTTTTTT.

V usage is TRBV7-9 and J usage is TRBJ2-7, with 9 nucleotides matching TRBD1. The V gene end was trimmed by 5 bases and the J gene end by 4 bases; junction bases not matched to a gene: 6. The germline CDR1 and CDR2 sequences are SEHNR and FQNEAQ (reference sequence). This CDR3 region has 14 residues. Here the CDR3 DNA reads TGTGCCAGCAGCCCAGGGGACAGGGCTTACGAGCAGTACTTC. This translates into CASSPGDRAYEQYF.

V gene TRBV30 combines with J gene TRBJ1-1, with TRBD1 matching 8 bases. Germline assignment: CDR1 GTSNPN and CDR2 SVGIG (reference sequence). The CDR3 is 15 residues long. After removal of 0 bases from V and 3 bases from J, the junction contained 6 bases not matched to a gene. CDR3 region: CAWSVLDRDDTEAFF. The CDR3, as DNA: TGTGCCTGGAGTGTACTGGACAGGGACGACACTGAAGCTTTCTTT. The whole variable domain, remainder taken from reference TRBV30 and TRBJ1-1, is SQTIHQWPATLVQPVGSPLSLECTVEGTSNPNLYWYRQAAGRGLQLLFYSVGIGQISSEVPQNLSASRPQDRQFILSSKKLLLSDSGFYLCAWSVLDRDDTEAFFGQGTRLTVV.

The V gene is TRBV4-1, the J gene TRBJ2-5; TRBD2 agrees at 13 bases. Losses at the gene ends were 1 base for V and 1 base for J; bases not matched to a gene: 3. The CDR3 is 17 amino acids. The germline CDR1 and CDR2 sequences are MGHRA and YSYEKL. In nucleotides, the CDR3 is TGCGCCAGCAGCCAAGGGGGACTAGCGGGAAGCCAAGAGACCCAGTACTTC. Its translation is CASSQGGLAGSQETQYF.

The chain is built from TRBV9 and TRBJ1-1; TRBD1 is a possible D gene (6 bases). V was shortened by 7 bases and J by 4 bases, with 14 bases between the two germline ends. The CDR3 loop spans 13 amino acids. From germline, CDR1 is SGDLS and CDR2 YYNGEE. In DNA form, the CDR3 reads TGTGCCAGCCAAAAACAGGGTACCACTGAAGCTTTCTTT. Its protein product is CASQKQGTTEAFF.

V is TRBV6-5 and J is TRBJ1-4, with TRBD1 matching over 11 bases. Germline-derived CDR1 and CDR2 are MNHEY and SVGAGI. The V gene end was trimmed by 0 bases and the J gene end by 5 bases; junction bases not matched to a gene: 2. This CDR3 comprises 16 residues. Here the CDR3 DNA reads TGTGCCAGCAGTTACTCCGGGACAGGGGGGAATGAAAAACTGTTTTTT. It translates to CASSYSGTGGNEKLFF.

This chain uses TRBV6-5 with TRBJ2-7, with D unclear. CDR1 is MNHEY, CDR2 SVGAGI, per germline. CDR3 length: 15 amino acids. V lost 0 bases and J lost 0, with 9 bases in between. CDR3 DNA sequence: TGTGCCAGCAGTTACTCTACTACCAGCTCCTACGAGCAGTACTTC. It specifies CASSYSTTSSYEQYF.

V usage is TRBV15 and J usage is TRBJ2-7, with 7 bases matching TRBD1. The CDR3 is 17 residues long. Germline loops: CDR1 LNHNV, CDR2 YYDKDF (reference sequence). The trim removed 0 bases at V and 0 bases at J, leaving 8 bases unmatched. The CDR3 spells CATSRDAHRGYSYEQYF. CDR3 nucleotides: TGTGCCACCAGCAGAGATGCCCACAGGGGATACTCCTACGAGCAGTACTTC.

This rearrangement joins TRBV30 to TRBJ1-5; perhaps TRBD1 as D (5 bases). The V end lost 4 bases, the J end lost 1 base, and 8 bases lay between the germline ends. The CDR3 sequence is 13 residues long. CDR1 is GTSNPN, CDR2 SVGIG, per germline (reference sequence). This CDR3 reads CAWNGGSNQPQHF. The CDR3 nucleotides are TGTGCCTGGAATGGGGGGAGCAATCAGCCCCAGCATTTT.

The chain carries TRBV5-1 and TRBJ1-1; D uncertain. This CDR3 comprises 14 residues. Trimming left V 3 bases short and J 1 base short, with 10 bases between. CDR1 SGHRS and CDR2 YFSETQ come from the germline V gene. For the CDR3, the DNA is TGCGCCAGCAGCTCAACCCCGGGGAACACTGAAGCTTTCTTT. It translates to CASSSTPGNTEAFF.

The V gene is TRBV4-2, the J gene TRBJ2-1; weak D call: TRBD2 (6 bases). Trimming took 1 base from V and 7 from J, leaving 17 bases between them. The CDR3 has 16 residues. The germline gives CDR1 LGHNA, CDR2 YNFKEQ. In DNA form, the CDR3 reads TGTGCCAGCAGCCAAGTCGGCCTAGCGAACAAGAATGAGCAGTTCTTC. It encodes CASSQVGLANKNEQFF.

The chain joins TRBV9 to TRBJ2-5, with 7 nucleotides matching TRBD1. The CDR3 has 13 residues. Germline lookup yields CDR1 SGDLS and CDR2 YYNGEE. After removal of 5 bases from V and 1 base from J, the junction contained 2 bases not matched to a gene. This CDR3 is CASRTGFQETQYF. CDR3 DNA sequence: TGTGCCAGCAGGACAGGGTTCCAAGAGACCCAGTACTTC.

The CDR3 loop is CASSLRGAVDTQYF. The CDR3 coding sequence is TGTGCCAGCAGTTTACGGGGAGCAGTGGATACGCAGTATTTT. V gene TRBV27 combines with J gene TRBJ2-3; possible D gene TRBD2, 5 bases. Between the trimmed V and J ends, which lost 2 bases and 6 bases, there was a span of 12 bases. CDR1 and CDR2 (germline): MNHEY, SMNVEV (reference sequence). CDR3 length: 14 residues.

This clone appeared a few times. The V gene is TRBV6-1, the J gene TRBJ2-7; TRBD2 might be the D (5 bases). V was shortened by 1 base and J by 1 base, with 11 bases between the two germline ends. This CDR3 region has 15 residues. Germline assignment: CDR1 MNHNS and CDR2 SASEGT. This CDR3 reads CASSEDSTGSYEQYF. The CDR3 DNA reads as TGTGCCAGCAGTGAAGACTCCACGGGGTCCTACGAGCAGTACTTC.

This clone was seen a single time. The chain is built from TRBV15 and TRBJ1-3, with 7 bases that match TRBD1. V gave up 1 base and J gave up 1 base; unmatched junction bases: 10. The CDR3 runs to 18 residues. The germline CDR1 and CDR2 sequences are LNHNV and YYDKDF (reference sequence). CDR3 in DNA: TGTGCCACCAGCAGAGCTGACAGGGCCCACTCTTCTGGAAACACCATATATTTT. Its translation: CATSRADRAHSSGNTIYF. Complete variable domain (other parts from reference TRBV15 and TRBJ1-3): DAMVIQNPRYQVTQFGKPVTLSCSQTLNHNVMYWYQQKSSQAPKLLFHYYDKDFNNEADTPDNFQSRRPNTSFCFLDIRSPGLGDTAMYLCATSRADRAHSSGNTIYFGEGSWLTVV.

The chain couples TRBV6-6 to TRBJ1-5, with 9 bases that match TRBD1. There are 15 residues in the CDR3. Germline CDR1 is MNHNY and CDR2 is SVGAGI (reference sequence). V lost 4 bases, J lost 2 bases, and 3 bases stayed unmatched. This chain's CDR3 is CASSWDRVGNQPQHF. The CDR3 region has the DNA TGTGCCAGCAGTTGGGACAGGGTCGGCAATCAGCCCCAGCATTTT.

The chain is built from TRBV5-1 and TRBJ1-1; D gene ambiguous. CDR1 SGHRS and CDR2 YFSETQ come from the germline V gene. This CDR3 has 15 residues. V gave up 0 bases and J gave up 1 base, with 10 bases separating them. The DNA for the CDR3 is TGCGCCAGCAGCTTGGTTCTGTTCTCGAACACTGAAGCTTTCTTT. It is translated as CASSLVLFSNTEAFF.